The rows below give T cell receptor beta chains drawn from one sample of a study of shared clonotypes between healthy human individuals. The protocol was immunoSEQ multiplex PCR, while the TCRdb copy is restricted to in-frame clones and leaves out a portion. The table shows about 2.4 million clones, with around nine tenths occurring only once. The sequencing sample was made of naive CD4+ T cells sorted from blood. These receptors came from a young man in good health. The CDR3 runs from the conserved cysteine through the conserved F or W. Each record gives: D gene, clone size, J gene, V gene, CDR3 protein, CDR3 DNA. A D gene is named only where the DNA matches it firmly. Clone size appears in some rows only: once, few, many, or a class for an expanded clone.

d_call: TRBD2
clone_size: -
j_call: TRBJ2-3
v_call: TRBV2
cdr3_aa: CASRRLAGGGTDTQYF
cdr3_nt: TGTGCCAGCAGGAGACTAGCGGGGGGCGGAACAGATACGCAGTATTTT

d_call: -
clone_size: -
j_call: TRBJ2-2
v_call: TRBV28
cdr3_aa: CASINPNTGELFF
cdr3_nt: TGTGCCAGCATCAATCCGAACACCGGGGAGCTGTTTTTT

d_call: -
clone_size: -
j_call: TRBJ2-1
v_call: TRBV7-2
cdr3_aa: CASSLAPSGTYNEQFF
cdr3_nt: TGTGCCAGCAGCCTTGCACCTAGTGGAACCTACAATGAGCAGTTCTTC

d_call: -
clone_size: -
j_call: TRBJ2-2
v_call: TRBV12-5
cdr3_aa: CASGLDKGANTGELFF
cdr3_nt: TGTGCTAGTGGTTTGGACAAGGGAGCAAACACCGGGGAGCTGTTTTTT

d_call: -
clone_size: -
j_call: TRBJ2-1
v_call: TRBV6-6
cdr3_aa: CASRVPGGNEQFF
cdr3_nt: TGTGCCAGCCGAGTTCCTGGAGGGAATGAGCAGTTCTTC

d_call: -
clone_size: -
j_call: TRBJ1-1
v_call: TRBV4-1
cdr3_aa: CASSQWVLELVQDRNNTEAFF
cdr3_nt: TGCGCCAGCAGCCAATGGGTTCTTGAATTGGTACAGGACCGTAACAACACTGAAGCTTTCTTT

d_call: -
clone_size: -
j_call: TRBJ1-2
v_call: TRBV6-5
cdr3_aa: CASSRDGENYGYTF
cdr3_nt: TGTGCCAGCAGTCGGGACGGCGAAAACTATGGCTACACCTTC

d_call: -
clone_size: -
j_call: TRBJ2-1
v_call: TRBV27
cdr3_aa: CASSLIPTSYNEQFF
cdr3_nt: TGTGCCAGCAGTTTAATCCCTACGTCCTACAATGAGCAGTTCTTC

d_call: -
clone_size: -
j_call: TRBJ2-4
v_call: TRBV30
cdr3_aa: CAWSPTTNSGIQYF
cdr3_nt: TGTGCCTGGAGTCCCACTACGAATAGCGGCATTCAGTACTTC

d_call: -
clone_size: -
j_call: TRBJ2-3
v_call: TRBV6-1
cdr3_aa: CASSEAPGLSPRDTQYF
cdr3_nt: TGTGCCAGCAGTGAAGCTCCGGGACTCTCGCCGCGAGATACGCAGTATTTT

d_call: -
clone_size: -
j_call: TRBJ2-7
v_call: TRBV12-5
cdr3_aa: CASAGLSYEQYF
cdr3_nt: TGTGCTAGTGCGGGACTGTCCTACGAGCAGTACTTC

d_call: TRBD2
clone_size: -
j_call: TRBJ2-2
v_call: TRBV28
cdr3_aa: CASSSGTRDTGELFF
cdr3_nt: TGTGCCAGCAGTTCCGGGACTAGAGACACCGGGGAGCTGTTTTTT

d_call: -
clone_size: -
j_call: TRBJ1-2
v_call: TRBV9
cdr3_aa: CASAPPQSGYTF
cdr3_nt: TGTGCCAGCGCCCCCCCTCAATCGGGCTACACCTTC

d_call: -
clone_size: -
j_call: TRBJ1-2
v_call: TRBV7-9
cdr3_aa: CASSPQGSGGYTF
cdr3_nt: TGTGCCAGCAGCCCCCAAGGGTCGGGAGGCTACACCTTC

d_call: TRBD1
clone_size: few
j_call: TRBJ2-2
v_call: TRBV2
cdr3_aa: CASSGQGRDTGELFF
cdr3_nt: TGTGCCAGCAGTGGACAGGGAAGGGACACCGGGGAGCTGTTTTTT

d_call: -
clone_size: -
j_call: TRBJ2-2
v_call: TRBV19
cdr3_aa: CASSKPTNTGELFF
cdr3_nt: TGTGCCAGTAGTAAACCTACGAACACCGGGGAGCTGTTTTTT

d_call: -
clone_size: once
j_call: TRBJ1-1
v_call: TRBV11-2
cdr3_aa: CASSLRGALEAFF
cdr3_nt: TGTGCCAGCAGCCTGAGGGGGGCCTTAGAAGCTTTCTTT

d_call: -
clone_size: -
j_call: TRBJ1-5
v_call: TRBV15
cdr3_aa: CATSSGHHSNQPQHF
cdr3_nt: TGTGCCACCAGCAGTGGGCACCATAGCAATCAGCCCCAGCATTTT

d_call: TRBD1
clone_size: -
j_call: TRBJ1-4
v_call: TRBV4-1
cdr3_aa: CASSRRDRDEKLFF
cdr3_nt: TGCGCCAGCAGCCGCCGGGACAGGGATGAAAAACTGTTTTTT

d_call: -
clone_size: once
j_call: TRBJ2-7
v_call: TRBV11-2
cdr3_aa: CASSLGEIYEQYF
cdr3_nt: TGTGCCAGCAGCTTAGGGGAGATCTACGAGCAGTACTTC

d_call: TRBD2
clone_size: -
j_call: TRBJ2-3
v_call: TRBV11-2
cdr3_aa: CASSFSSGHTDTQYF
cdr3_nt: TGTGCCAGCAGCTTCTCTAGCGGTCACACAGATACGCAGTATTTT

d_call: -
clone_size: -
j_call: TRBJ2-1
v_call: TRBV25-1
cdr3_aa: CASSPAGGAYNEQFF
cdr3_nt: TGTGCCAGCAGTCCCGCCGGGGGCGCCTACAATGAGCAGTTCTTC

d_call: -
clone_size: -
j_call: TRBJ2-1
v_call: TRBV5-1
cdr3_aa: CASSSRGEQFF
cdr3_nt: TGCGCCAGCAGCTCCCGCGGGGAGCAGTTCTTC

d_call: TRBD1
clone_size: -
j_call: TRBJ1-3
v_call: TRBV29-1
cdr3_aa: CSVSGGPGNTIYF
cdr3_nt: TGCAGCGTCTCAGGGGGGCCTGGAAACACCATATATTTT

d_call: TRBD1
clone_size: -
j_call: TRBJ1-6
v_call: TRBV30
cdr3_aa: CAWAGQAYSPLHF
cdr3_nt: TGTGCCTGGGCGGGACAGGCCTATTCACCCCTCCACTTT

d_call: -
clone_size: -
j_call: TRBJ2-5
v_call: TRBV30
cdr3_aa: CAWGWGETQYF
cdr3_nt: TGTGCCTGGGGGTGGGGAGAGACCCAGTACTTC

d_call: -
clone_size: -
j_call: TRBJ1-1
v_call: TRBV5-4
cdr3_aa: CASSSRGGQEAFF
cdr3_nt: TGTGCCAGCAGTTCCCGAGGGGGTCAGGAAGCTTTCTTT

d_call: TRBD2
clone_size: -
j_call: TRBJ2-7
v_call: TRBV7-2
cdr3_aa: CASTPGGAGAAHEQYF
cdr3_nt: TGTGCCAGCACCCCCGGGGGAGCGGGAGCTGCCCACGAGCAGTACTTC

d_call: TRBD1
clone_size: -
j_call: TRBJ1-1
v_call: TRBV5-8
cdr3_aa: CASSSGDSSMNTEAFF
cdr3_nt: TGTGCCAGCAGCTCGGGGGACAGTTCAATGAACACTGAAGCTTTCTTT

d_call: -
clone_size: -
j_call: TRBJ1-6
v_call: TRBV9
cdr3_aa: CASSLGGGDSPLHF
cdr3_nt: TGTGCCAGCAGCCTGGGAGGGGGGGATTCACCCCTCCACTTT

d_call: TRBD1
clone_size: -
j_call: TRBJ1-4
v_call: TRBV7-2
cdr3_aa: CASSLASGQGNEKLFF
cdr3_nt: TGTGCCAGCAGCTTAGCTTCGGGACAGGGAAATGAAAAACTGTTTTTT

d_call: -
clone_size: -
j_call: TRBJ2-5
v_call: TRBV18
cdr3_aa: CASSGQMRQETQYF
cdr3_nt: TGTGCCAGCTCCGGACAGATGCGACAAGAGACCCAGTACTTC

d_call: -
clone_size: -
j_call: TRBJ1-1
v_call: TRBV5-1
cdr3_aa: CASSLAPRTGNTEAFF
cdr3_nt: TGCGCCAGCAGCTTGGCCCCTCGGACGGGGAACACTGAAGCTTTCTTT